These 28 T cell receptor beta chains came from one sample sequenced in a study of T cell clonality in common variable immunodeficiency. Sequenced by immunoSEQ multiplex PCR; TCRdb stores in-frame clones only, minus some. This sample carries 45,000 to 55,000 clones, none of them present only once. The sample comprised peripheral blood mononuclear cells. The receptors derive from a person aged 18 to 70 in good health.

This clone occurred many times. Read coverage stops 3 residues before the CDR3 terminus; the germline J gene supplies the remainder. The chain combines TRBV7-2 with TRBJ2-3; 7 bases map to TRBD2. This CDR3 is built from 15 residues. Germline CDR1 reads SGHTA; CDR2 reads FQGNSA. V gave up 2 bases and J gave up 2 bases; unmatched junction bases: 4. CDR3 bases read: TGTGCCAGCAGCTTATCCGGACTAGTCACAGATACG. This codes for CASSLSGLVTDT. The CDR3, in full, reads CASSLSGLVTDTQYF.

This clone was observed many times. Sequencing ends 3 residues short of the CDR3 end; the germline J gene provides the rest. This rearrangement joins TRBV20-1 to TRBJ1-6; maybe TRBD1 (6 bases). The CDR3 loop spans 14 amino acids. Germline V gene data show CDR1 as DFQATT and CDR2 as SNEGSKA (reference sequence). V was clipped by 0 bases and J by 10 bases, with 13 bases between them. Incomplete CDR3 DNA: TGCAGTGCTAGAGATCGCAGGGGAGGATCACCC. Translating gives CSARDRRGGSP. The whole CDR3 protein reads CSARDRRGGSPLHF.

This clone appeared many times. The read halts 3 residues ahead of the CDR3 end, with the missing end drawn from the germline J gene. V gene TRBV18 combines with J gene TRBJ1-1; TRBD1 is a possible D gene (5 bases). V lost 2 bases and J 3 bases, leaving 10 bases between the germline ends. Germline CDR1 reads KGHSH; CDR2 reads LQKENI. The CDR3 spans 14 residues. This chain's CDR3 is CASSPTGGDTEAFF. The sequenced CDR3 bases are TGTGCCAGCTCACCAACCGGGGGAGACACTGAA.

This clone was counted many times. CDR3 residues: CSARPDSYGYTF. CDR3 DNA, as far as it was read: TGCAGTGCTAGACCTGACTCCTATGGC. The rearrangement joins TRBV20-1 to TRBJ1-2; D gene unclear. From the germline J gene comes the end of the CDR3, since the read stops 3 residues before it. This CDR3 is 12 amino acids long. V gave up 2 bases and J gave up 4 bases, with 8 bases separating them. Germline values: CDR1 DFQATT, CDR2 SNEGSKA (reference sequence).

This clone appeared many times. The read halts 3 residues ahead of the CDR3 end, with the missing end drawn from the germline J gene. The rearrangement uses TRBV28 and TRBJ1-1, with D unclear. The CDR3 spans 12 residues. V lost 2 bases and J 4 bases, leaving 5 bases between the germline ends. Germline V gene lookup returns CDR1 MDHEN and CDR2 SYDVKM. The CDR3 bases that were read are TGTGCCAGCAGTTTACAGGTCACTGAA. The encoded protein is CASSLQVTE. The whole CDR3 is CASSLQVTEAFF. The variable domain in full, completed from reference TRBV28 and TRBJ1-1, reads DVKVTQSSRYLVKRTGEKVFLECVQDMDHENMFWYRQDPGLGLRLIYFSYDVKMKEKGDIPEGYSVSREKKERFSLILESASTNQTSMYLCASSLQVTEAFFGQGTRLTVV.

Remarks on this clone: The read ends 3 residues early relative to the CDR3; the germline J gene fills the gap. The V call is TRBV7-6, the J call TRBJ2-7; maybe TRBD1 (6 bases). Per the germline V gene, CDR1 is SGHVS and CDR2 is FNYEAQ. The CDR3 contains 13 residues. Trimming cost V 1 base and J 3 bases, with 7 bases left between them. The CDR3 protein is CASSLETGYEQYF. The sequenced part of the CDR3 DNA is TGTGCCAGCAGCTTAGAGACAGGCTACGAG.

This clone was recorded many times. The read comes to an end 3 residues before the CDR3 does, leaving the germline J gene to fill in the end. The chain employs TRBV6-1 and TRBJ2-5; a possible D gene is TRBD2 (6 bases). This CDR3 spans 15 amino acids. Trimming shortened V by 1 base and J by 5 bases, and 14 bases separated the two germline ends. Per the germline V gene, CDR1 is MNHNS and CDR2 is SASEGT. The CDR3 DNA, read in part, is TGTGCCAGCAGTGAAGAGGAGGGGTCAGGGGAGACC. This translates into CASSEEEGSGET. In full, the CDR3 is CASSEEEGSGETQYF.

This clone has ten or more counts. The CDR3 extends 3 residues past the end of the read, so its final part is completed from the germline J gene. The chain recombines TRBV5-1 with TRBJ2-2, with no clear D. The CDR3 sequence is 15 residues long. The ends were cut back, 4 bases at V and 4 bases at J, with 14 bases in the middle. Germline V lookup: CDR1 SGHRS, CDR2 YFSETQ. CDR3 loop: CASSVKHGGTGELFF. The part of the CDR3 DNA that was read is TGCGCCAGCAGCGTAAAACATGGCGGCACCGGGGAG. Using reference TRBV5-1 and TRBJ2-2 for the parts outside the CDR3, the full variable domain is KAGVTQTPRYLIKTRGQQVTLSCSPISGHRSVSWYQQTPGQGLQFLFEYFSETQRNKGNFPGRFSGRQFSNSRSEMNVSTLELGDSALYLCASSVKHGGTGELFFGEGSRLTVL.

This clone appeared a few times. The read gets to within 3 residues of the CDR3 end, and the germline J gene fills in the rest. The V gene is TRBV11-2, the J gene TRBJ2-7, with D perhaps matching TRBD1 (6 bases). Germline values: CDR1 SGHAT, CDR2 FQNNGV. The length of the CDR3 is 14 residues. Trimming stripped 6 bases from V and 4 bases from J, with 16 bases between. CDR3: CASSFRDNLYEQYF. The part of the CDR3 DNA that was read is TGTGCCAGCAGTTTCCGGGACAACCTTTACGAG.

This clone was seen many times. Read sequence stops 3 residues before the CDR3 end, and the germline J gene provides the missing end. The rearrangement joins TRBV19 to TRBJ1-2; 8 bases map to TRBD1. CDR1 is LNHDA, CDR2 SQIVND, per germline (reference sequence). There are 15 residues in the CDR3. The ends lost 8 bases at V and 4 bases at J; junction bases unmatched: 12. The CDR3 loop is CASSGSGQGGYGYTF. The CDR3 bases that were read are TGTGCCAGTTCTGGGTCTGGACAGGGCGGCTATGGC.

This clone was detected many times. The CDR3 goes on 3 residues after the read ends, and that part is filled in from the germline J gene. The V call is TRBV5-6, the J call TRBJ2-3; D not resolved. CDR1 and CDR2 (germline): SGHDT, YYEEEE. CDR3 length equals 13 residues. Trimming took off 6 bases at V and 1 base at J, with 9 bases between the two ends. CDR3 region: CASTSQGTDTQYF. Incomplete CDR3 DNA: TGTGCCAGCACCTCGCAGGGCACAGATACG.

In its sample, this clone was seen many times. The missing CDR3 end, 3 residues past where the read stops, is filled in from the germline J gene. The V gene is TRBV28, the J gene TRBJ1-2, with a possible D match to TRBD1 (6 bases). This CDR3 has 14 residues. Germline V gene data show CDR1 as MDHEN and CDR2 as SYDVKM. Trimming cost V 7 bases and J 4 bases, with 16 bases left between them. The DNA read from the CDR3 is TGTGCCAGCACCATCGAGGACAGCTCCTATGGC. Its translation: CASTIEDSSYG. The whole CDR3 protein is CASTIEDSSYGYTF.

Many counts were recorded for this clone. Coverage ceases 3 residues before the CDR3 finishes, and the germline J gene fills in the end. V usage is TRBV20-1 and J usage is TRBJ2-3; 7 nucleotides agree with TRBD2. V shed 8 bases, J shed 4 bases, and the junction held 6 bases outside the gene matches. CDR3 length equals 12 residues. Germline CDR1 and CDR2: DFQATT and SNEGSKA (reference sequence). Here the CDR3 reads CSTRRGSDTQYF. The part of the CDR3 DNA that was read is TGCAGTACTCGGCGGGGGTCAGATACG.

This clone has ten or more counts. The read terminates 3 residues before the CDR3 end, so the remaining end is supplied by the germline J gene. The genes are TRBV5-3 and TRBJ1-3; tentative D call: TRBD1 (5 bases). TRBV5-3 counts as an open reading frame of uncertain function. This CDR3 comprises 15 residues. V was trimmed by 1 base and J by 2 bases, leaving 10 bases between them. The sequenced part of the CDR3 DNA is TGTGCCAGAAGCTTGCAACAGGTAACTGGAAACACC. Protein: CARSLQQVTGNT. The entire CDR3 reads CARSLQQVTGNTIYF.

There are a few counts of this clone. With the read ending 3 residues before the CDR3 end, the germline J gene is used to fill in that end. The chain joins TRBV7-2 to TRBJ1-1, with a weak D call TRBD1 (5 bases). Trimming stripped 0 bases from V and 5 bases from J, with 16 bases between. CDR1 SGHTA and CDR2 FQGNSA come from the germline V gene. This CDR3 contains 16 residues. CDR3 DNA (partial): TGTGCCAGCAGCTTAGCTTTCGGGGGGTTGGGGACTGAA. Translated, it gives CASSLAFGGLGTE. The full CDR3 sequence reads CASSLAFGGLGTEAFF.

This clone was seen many times. Sequencing ends 3 residues short of the CDR3 end; the germline J gene provides the rest. The gene calls are TRBV20-1 and TRBJ2-3, with 10 positions matching TRBD1. From germline, CDR1 is DFQATT and CDR2 SNEGSKA (reference sequence). CDR3 length: 15 amino acids. V trimming: 6 bases; J trimming: 4 bases; junction bases outside the gene matches: 10. The part of the CDR3 DNA that was read is TGCAGTGCCCTGGTTGGGACAGGGGATTCAGATACG. Protein sequence: CSALVGTGDSDT. The whole CDR3 region reads CSALVGTGDSDTQYF.

This clone was counted ten times or more. The read terminates 3 residues ahead of where the CDR3 ends, so the germline J gene completes it. The chain couples TRBV19 to TRBJ2-1; D is uncertain. Germline loops: CDR1 LNHDA, CDR2 SQIVND (reference sequence). CDR3 length: 16 residues. V was clipped by 5 bases and J by 9 bases, with 23 bases between them. The part of the CDR3 DNA that was read is TGTGCCAGTAGTGAAACCTTTTGGTACCCGGTAAGTGAG. Its protein is CASSETFWYPVSE. The CDR3 reads in full as CASSETFWYPVSEQFF.

The table lists this clone with many counts. The part of the CDR3 DNA that was read is TGCGCCAGCAGCAGCGAAGGGGGCCGCCCATACGAG. It is translated as CASSSEGGRPYE. Given in full, the CDR3 is CASSSEGGRPYEQYF. The gene calls are TRBV5-1 and TRBJ2-7; 7 positions agree with TRBD1. The read gets to within 3 residues of the CDR3 end, and the germline J gene fills in the rest. V shed 4 bases, J shed 4 bases, and the junction held 11 bases outside the gene matches. CDR3 size: 15 residues. Per the germline V gene, CDR1 is SGHRS and CDR2 is YFSETQ. Full variable domain (missing parts from reference TRBV5-1 and TRBJ2-7): KAGVTQTPRYLIKTRGQQVTLSCSPISGHRSVSWYQQTPGQGLQFLFEYFSETQRNKGNFPGRFSGRQFSNSRSEMNVSTLELGDSALYLCASSSEGGRPYEQYFGPGTRLTVT.

This clone was recorded at least ten times. From the germline J gene comes the end of the CDR3, since the read stops 3 residues before it. The chain carries TRBV7-8 and TRBJ2-1; 10 nucleotides agree with TRBD2. The CDR3 loop spans 15 amino acids. The germline gives CDR1 SGHVS, CDR2 FQNEAQ. V was clipped by 7 bases and J by 5 bases; unmatched bases: 8. The chain's CDR3 is CASIPHLAGDNEQFF. CDR3 bases read: TGTGCCAGCATCCCTCACCTAGCGGGAGACAATGAG.

This clone has a count of ten or more. The CDR3 end falls 3 residues outside the read, so it is completed with the germline J gene. This chain connects TRBV10-1 to TRBJ2-1; 8 bases align to TRBD2. CDR3 size: 15 residues. The junction had 10 bases not matched to a gene; V was cut back by 8 bases and J by 4 bases. Germline V gene data show CDR1 as WNHNN and CDR2 as SYGVQD (reference sequence). The CDR3 bases that were read are TGCGCCAGCCCCCGGGGGGGGCTCTTTTACAATGAG. This translates into CASPRGGLFYNE. The CDR3 reads in full as CASPRGGLFYNEQFF.

This clone was seen repeatedly, ten times or more. From the germline J gene comes the end of the CDR3, since the read stops 3 residues before it. This chain links TRBV20-1 with TRBJ2-1; a possible D gene is TRBD1 (5 bases). The CDR3 contains 14 residues. V was clipped by 8 bases and J by 0 bases, with 14 bases between them. The germline gives CDR1 DFQATT, CDR2 SNEGSKA (reference sequence). CDR3 DNA, as far as it was read: TGCAGTACAACAGGACGGAGCTCCTACAATGAG. Protein: CSTTGRSSYNE. The CDR3, in full, reads CSTTGRSSYNEQFF.

This clone occurred many times. Read data end 3 residues before the CDR3 end; the end is taken from the germline J gene. The rearrangement uses TRBV7-3 and TRBJ2-2; D is perhaps TRBD2 (7 bases). Trimming left V 1 base short and J 4 bases short, with 25 bases between. From germline, CDR1 is SGHTA and CDR2 FQGTGA. The CDR3 runs to 20 residues. The part of the CDR3 DNA that was read is TGTGCCAGCAGCTTAATCCGAAGGGGGGGCGTGGGAGTAAGCACCGGGGAG. Translation: CASSLIRRGGVGVSTGE. The whole CDR3 reads CASSLIRRGGVGVSTGELFF.

This clone was counted at least ten times. CDR3 residues: CASSGAAGIAHEQFF. CDR3 DNA (partial): TGTGCCAGCAGTGGGGCTGCGGGTATAGCGCATGAG. The rearrangement joins TRBV6-4 to TRBJ2-1; a possible D gene is TRBD2 (5 bases). The read is 3 residues too short to cover the CDR3 end, so that end is filled in from the germline J gene. The CDR3 extends over 15 amino acids. The V gene's germline CDR1 is MRHNA and CDR2 SNTAGT. Trimming took off 4 bases at V and 8 bases at J, with 18 bases between the two ends.

This clone appeared many times. The CDR3 goes on 3 residues after the read ends, and that part is filled in from the germline J gene. V is TRBV29-1 and J is TRBJ2-7; 13 nucleotides align to TRBD2. The CDR3 has 16 amino acids. Looked up from germline, CDR1 is SQVTM and CDR2 is ANQGSEA. The V and J ends lost 7 bases and 5 bases, in that order; junction bases with no gene match: 14. CDR3 in amino acids: CSARLAGGTFVHEQYF. CDR3 DNA (partial): TGCAGCGCCCGACTAGCGGGAGGTACCTTCGTCCACGAG.

Comment on this clone: The read terminates 3 residues before the CDR3 end, so the remaining end is supplied by the germline J gene. The V call is TRBV20-1, the J call TRBJ2-1; 11 bases map to TRBD2. Losses at the gene ends were 0 bases for V and 8 bases for J; bases not matched to a gene: 12. CDR1 and CDR2 from the germline V gene are DFQATT and SNEGSKA (reference sequence). The CDR3 is 17 residues long. The sequenced part of the CDR3 DNA is TGCAGTGCTAGAGATCCCGGGACTAGCGGCCCCACCGATGAG. This gives the protein CSARDPGTSGPTDE. The whole CDR3 protein reads CSARDPGTSGPTDEQFF.

The table lists this clone with many counts. Read coverage stops 3 residues before the CDR3 terminus; the germline J gene supplies the remainder. This chain links TRBV20-1 with TRBJ2-7, with TRBD1 matching over 7 bases. The CDR3 has 12 residues. CDR1 and CDR2 from the germline V gene are DFQATT and SNEGSKA (reference sequence). The junction had 4 bases not matched to a gene; V was cut back by 5 bases and J by 3 bases. The CDR3: CSAGGQRYEQYF. The covered CDR3 bases are TGCAGTGCTGGGGGACAGCGCTACGAG.

This clone was detected many times. The sequenced fragment ends 3 residues before the CDR3 boundary, so the rest is inferred from the germline J gene. The V and J genes are TRBV2 and TRBJ2-5; a weak D match, TRBD2 (6 bases). This CDR3 spans 14 amino acids. V was cut by 7 bases and J by 3 bases, with 15 bases left in between. Germline-derived CDR1 and CDR2 are SNHLY and FYNNEI. The CDR3 sequence is CASNPRERKETQYF. The sequenced part of the CDR3 DNA is TGTGCCAGCAACCCTCGGGAGCGGAAAGAGACC.

This clone was detected ten times or more. Read coverage stops 3 residues before the CDR3 terminus; the germline J gene supplies the remainder. The V and J genes are TRBV5-1 and TRBJ1-1, with TRBD1 identical over 9 bases. The CDR3 covers 14 residues. The junction had 4 bases not matched to a gene; V was cut back by 5 bases and J by 2 bases. Germline CDR1 and CDR2: SGHRS and YFSETQ. The part of the CDR3 DNA that was read is TGCGCCAGCAGATGGACAGGGGAAAACACTGAA. This codes for CASRWTGENTE. The CDR3 reads in full as CASRWTGENTEAFF.